Given below is one T cell receptor (beta chain) in context. Its target is not known. The data were obtained in a study of shared clonotypes between healthy human individuals. About the research overall: Per donor, CD8 memory used one plate, CD8 naive used two, CD4 memory used three and CD4 naive used three.

Investigators spread the genomic DNA of each subset evenly over several immunoSEQ plates. The table came from immunoSEQ multiplex PCR; TCRdb's copy has only in-frame clones and leaves some out. The top ten hold around 0.13% of the sample, which has some 2,000,000 clones, approximately 96% seen once. The split of CD4+ cells yielded CD45RA+ naive and CD45RA-negative memory subsets. This CDR3 is 13 amino acids long. In germline, CDR1 is SGHTS, CDR2 YDEGEE. Trimming took 7 bases from V and 7 from J; bases not matched to a gene: 7. Findings of the study overall: Naive CD4 clonotype sharing across a few donors was 5% to 6%.

The chain combines TRBV5-8 with TRBJ1-5; 8 positions agree with TRBD1. Sequencing was carried out using naive CD4+ T cells sorted from blood. As to subset: CD45RA+ positively selected. The source is a man in his late teens or twenties in good health. The CDR3 DNA reads as TGTGCCAGCCGTATGACAGGGGCCCAGCCCCAGCATTTT. Residues: CASRMTGAQPQHF. Drawing the rest from reference TRBV5-8 and TRBJ1-5, the complete variable domain is EAGVTQSPTHLIKTRGQQATLRCSPISGHTSVYWYQQALGLGLQFLLWYDEGEERNRGNFPPRFSGRQFPNYSSELNVNALELEDSALYLCASRMTGAQPQHFGDGTRLSIL.